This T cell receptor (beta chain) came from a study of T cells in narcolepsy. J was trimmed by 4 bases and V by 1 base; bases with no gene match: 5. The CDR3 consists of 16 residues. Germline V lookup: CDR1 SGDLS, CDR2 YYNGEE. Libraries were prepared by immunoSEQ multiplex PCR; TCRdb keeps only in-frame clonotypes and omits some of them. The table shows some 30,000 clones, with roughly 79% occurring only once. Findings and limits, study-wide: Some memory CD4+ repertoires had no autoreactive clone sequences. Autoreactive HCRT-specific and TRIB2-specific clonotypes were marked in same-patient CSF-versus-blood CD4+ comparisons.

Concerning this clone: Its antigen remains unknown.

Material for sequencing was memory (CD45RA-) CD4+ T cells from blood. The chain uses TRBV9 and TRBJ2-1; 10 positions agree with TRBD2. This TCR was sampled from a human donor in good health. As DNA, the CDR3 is TGTGCCAGCAGCGTAATAGCGGGAGGCCCGTACAATGAGCAGTTCTTC. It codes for CASSVIAGGPYNEQFF.